This T cell receptor beta chain was captured by sequencing in a study of blood T cell repertoires in COVID-19. Study summary: Acute and convalescent COVID-19 samples came from the United States, Italy and Spain. Sources were T cells, B-cell-depleted T cells, or PBMCs; the material itself was cDNA or gDNA.

This CDR3 comprises 14 residues. Germline assignment: CDR1 SGHTA and CDR2 FQGNSA. Trimming removed 4 bases from V and 7 bases from J, with 17 bases in between. Per the authors' pipeline: Nucleated cell counts were estimated from reference gene primer amplification. Assay: immunoSEQ multiplex PCR; the TCRdb copy retains only in-frame clones and omits some. The V and J calls and clone size were taken over from that table, and D and trimming were inferred from the DNA. The sample records about 53,000 clones, roughly 79% being singletons. The origin of this receptor is a human donor in a cohort sampled during active COVID-19. Sequenced material: peripheral blood. The V and J genes are TRBV7-2 and TRBJ2-7, with D uncertain. The CDR3 is CASSSRGLNTEQYF. Here the CDR3 DNA reads TGTGCCAGCAGCTCGAGAGGCCTTAATACTGAGCAGTACTTC. Variable domain in full (rest from reference TRBV7-2 and TRBJ2-7): GAGVSQSPSNKVTEKGKDVELRCDPISGHTALYWYRQSLGQGLEFLIYFQGNSAPDKSGLPSDRFSAERTGGSVSTLTIQRTQQEDSAVYLCASSSRGLNTEQYFGPGTRLTVT.